This TCR beta chain came from a study of identical twins. Study-level results: Modelling approaches yielded underestimates of out-of-frame TCR alpha sharing between monozygotic twins. There is a chance that invariant MAIT and iNKT cells partially muddied zero-insertion analyses.

A universal primer binding site was introduced by template switching. The final cDNA contained unique molecular identifiers. TCRdb reanalysed the 5' RACE reads using MiXCR and keeps one entry per CDR3 protein. Seen here are about 530,000 distinct CDR3 sequences, approximately 20% observed once, and the top ten hold 0.48%. The table lists this clonotype with a few counts. Its target is not known. These data are also associated with another study on yellow fever vaccine responses in identical twins.

This receptor was taken from a woman under 30 in good health. Sequencing was carried out using CD4+ T cells sorted from blood.

CDR3 coding DNA: TGTGCCAGCAGTGAGGAGCGGGAAGGGGGCAGACCGTTCTTC. Protein sequence: CASSEEREGGRPFF. This sequence joins TRBV2 and TRBJ2-1; D possibly matches TRBD1 or TRBD2 (7 bases each). The CDR3 sequence is 14 residues long. V was pared by 3 bases and J by 15 bases, with 21 bases between. Looked up from germline, CDR1 is SNHLY and CDR2 is FYNNEI.